A single sample is the source of the 15 T cell receptor beta chains below, sequenced in a study of shared clonotypes between healthy human individuals. This table comes from immunoSEQ multiplex PCR, and its TCRdb copy is limited to in-frame clones, with some not included. The sample holds approximately 500,000 clones, around 96% seen once. Sequenced input: naive CD4+ T cells sorted from blood. Subset of the sample: CD45RA+ positively selected. These receptor sequences come from a woman aged 25 to 39 in good health.

The chain links TRBV27 to TRBJ2-2, with a tentative D call TRBD2 (6 bases). This CDR3 has 14 amino acids. Germline loops: CDR1 MNHEY, CDR2 SMNVEV (reference sequence). V was cut by 10 bases and J by 4 bases, with 16 bases left in between. The DNA for the CDR3 is TGTGCCAACGAGGAGGGAAGGGCCACCGGGGAGCTGTTTTTT. Encoded protein: CANEEGRATGELFF.

This rearrangement joins TRBV30 to TRBJ2-1, with 12 bases lining up with TRBD2. The V gene's germline CDR1 is GTSNPN and CDR2 SVGIG (reference sequence). This CDR3 is built from 17 residues. V lost 1 base and J lost 0; bases outside the gene matches: 4. The DNA for the CDR3 is TGTGCCTGGAGTGCGGGACTAGCGGGTCCCTCCTACAATGAGCAGTTCTTC. This gives the protein CAWSAGLAGPSYNEQFF.

Only one count was recorded for this clone. Here the CDR3 reads CASSLSKRAFNEKLFF. For the CDR3, the DNA is TGTGCCAGCAGTTTATCGAAAAGGGCCTTTAATGAAAAACTGTTTTTT. The V call is TRBV27, the J call TRBJ1-4; D remains ambiguous. The CDR3 extends over 16 amino acids. With 0 bases removed from V and 4 bases from J, the gap between germline ends came to 12 bases. Germline V gene lookup returns CDR1 MNHEY and CDR2 SMNVEV (reference sequence).

This rearrangement joins TRBV7-9 to TRBJ2-2; D not resolved. Germline CDR1 and CDR2: SEHNR and FQNEAQ (reference sequence). The CDR3 runs to 14 residues. V dropped 7 bases and J dropped 5 bases, with 14 bases sitting between them. CDR3 DNA: TGTGCCAGCAACCCTTACTCTGGGACCGGGGAGCTGTTTTTT. This encodes CASNPYSGTGELFF.

The rearrangement links TRBV28 to TRBJ2-7; the D gene is possibly TRBD1 (7 bases). V lost 4 bases and J lost 4, with 20 bases in between. This CDR3 has 16 amino acids. CDR1 and CDR2 (germline): MDHEN, SYDVKM. The CDR3 sequence is CASSSRIRAGGYEQYF. CDR3 in DNA: TGTGCCAGCAGTTCCCGAATTCGGGCAGGGGGGTACGAGCAGTACTTC.

The chain employs TRBV5-1 and TRBJ2-7; tentative D call: TRBD2 (5 bases). The V gene's germline CDR1 is SGHRS and CDR2 YFSETQ. Deletions cut 4 bases from V and 2 bases from J, with 16 bases between. There are 15 residues in the CDR3. CDR3 sequence: CASSQRPERAYEQYF. CDR3 bases: TGCGCCAGCAGCCAACGGCCCGAGAGGGCCTACGAGCAGTACTTC.

V is TRBV6-5 and J is TRBJ1-5, with no clear D. CDR1 and CDR2 from the germline V gene are MNHEY and SVGAGI. Trimming left V 0 bases short and J 3 bases short, with 12 bases between. This CDR3 has 16 amino acids. The CDR3 loop reads CASSYSSPDINQPQHF. The CDR3 DNA is TGTGCCAGCAGTTACTCCTCCCCGGATATCAATCAGCCCCAGCATTTT.

This clone was recorded once. The V call is TRBV28, the J call TRBJ2-1, with TRBD2 matching over 13 bases. V shed 5 bases and J 6 bases; nucleotides not matched to a gene: 13. Looked up from germline, CDR1 is MDHEN and CDR2 is SYDVKM. CDR3 length equals 18 residues. The CDR3 is CASSQTWGTSGRVNEQFF. For the CDR3, the DNA is TGTGCCAGCAGTCAGACTTGGGGCACTAGCGGGAGGGTCAATGAGCAGTTCTTC. The complete variable domain, with remaining parts taken from reference TRBV28 and TRBJ2-1, reads DVKVTQSSRYLVKRTGEKVFLECVQDMDHENMFWYRQDPGLGLRLIYFSYDVKMKEKGDIPEGYSVSREKKERFSLILESASTNQTSMYLCASSQTWGTSGRVNEQFFGPGTRLTVL.

J is TRBJ1-5 and V is TRBV21-1; the D call in the table, TRBD1, was not verified against the DNA. TRBV21-1 is a documented pseudogene. The CDR3 totals 17 residues. CDR3 residues: CASSSIGARYSNQPQHF. CDR3 sequence (DNA): TGTGCCAGCAGCAGCATAGGGGCACGATATAGCAATCAGCCCCAGCATTTT.

The chain combines TRBV28 with TRBJ1-2, with TRBD1 identical over 7 bases. The CDR3 covers 14 residues. J gave up 2 bases and V 2 bases, and 2 bases lay outside the gene matches. Germline lookup yields CDR1 MDHEN and CDR2 SYDVKM. Here the CDR3 DNA reads TGTGCCAGCAGTTTAAGGGGGCCGAACTATGGCTACACCTTC. The encoded protein is CASSLRGPNYGYTF.

The table lists this clone with a few counts. The gene calls are TRBV4-2 and TRBJ2-7, with no clear D. The length of the CDR3 is 12 residues. Germline CDR1 LGHNA, CDR2 YNFKEQ. Trimming pared 5 bases from V and 7 bases from J, leaving 12 bases between. The DNA of the CDR3 is TGTGCCAGCAGCACGGCGAATGGAGAGCAGTACTTC. This gives the protein CASSTANGEQYF.

The sample holds a few counts of this clone. The V gene is TRBV29-1, the J gene TRBJ1-2, with D hard to call. V lost 7 bases, J lost 3 bases, and 9 bases lay in between. Germline-derived CDR1 and CDR2 are SQVTM and ANQGSEA. CDR3 length: 11 residues. This chain's CDR3 is CSGGFDYGYTF. The CDR3 coding sequence is TGCAGCGGCGGATTTGACTATGGCTACACCTTC.

This chain joins TRBV2 and TRBJ2-7; possibly TRBD1 for D (6 bases). CDR1 and CDR2 from the germline V gene are SNHLY and FYNNEI. This CDR3 contains 15 residues. The ends were cut back, 1 base at V and 3 bases at J, with 13 bases in the middle. The DNA of the CDR3 is TGTGCCAGCAGTGAAGTGAGGACAGCAATCTACGAGCAGTACTTC. Translated, it gives CASSEVRTAIYEQYF.

The CDR3 sequence is CSARFTDTQYF. The CDR3 nucleotides are TGCAGTGCTAGATTCACAGATACGCAGTATTTT. The chain joins TRBV20-1 to TRBJ2-3; D gene uncertain. Germline CDR1 is DFQATT and CDR2 is SNEGSKA (reference sequence). The germline V and J ends were trimmed by 2 bases and 2 bases, with 2 bases remaining between them. The CDR3 runs 11 residues.

The chain links TRBV28 to TRBJ2-5; D is unresolved. Germline values: CDR1 MDHEN, CDR2 SYDVKM. The germline V and J ends were trimmed by 2 bases and 0 bases, with 13 bases remaining between them. CDR3 size: 16 residues. Here the CDR3 reads CASSLPQDPYQETQYF. The CDR3 bases are TGTGCCAGCAGTTTACCGCAGGATCCGTACCAAGAGACCCAGTACTTC.